This T cell receptor (beta chain) emerged from a study of a mutant IDH1 vaccine in newly diagnosed glioma. Study-level information: Vaccines were begun 4-6 weeks after radiotherapy alone, or with temozolomide cycles. Patients previously underwent radiotherapy, temozolomide, or both, and most underwent both.

Looked up from germline, CDR1 is MDHEN and CDR2 is SYDVKM. Trimming took off 5 bases at V and 4 bases at J, with 14 bases between the two ends. CDR3 length: 14 amino acids. Study findings and constraints: Pseudoprogression seemed unrelated to changes in top peripheral T cell clonotypes.

Note on this clone: Its antigen is not known.

Profiling relied on immunoSEQ multiplex PCR, and the TCRdb table lists in-frame clones only, not all of them. The sample carries roughly 49,000 clones, approximately 92% recorded once. Time point meaning: week 35, safety follow-up. Topical imiquimod was applied with each vaccine dose, which held 300 ug of mutant IDH1 20-mer peptide. Eight vaccinations reached patients in weeks 1, 3, 5, 7, 11, 15, 19 and 23. The origin of this receptor is a man aged 45-65 years with glioma. V usage is TRBV28 and J usage is TRBJ1-2; D call uncertain. This specimen consisted of PBMCs, obtained from a glioma patient whose treatment included an IDH1 peptide vaccine. Written as DNA, the CDR3 is TGTGCCAGCAGTATTGCCACGATGGGCTATGGCTACACCTTC. Translation gives CASSIATMGYGYTF.